The present TCR beta chain was sequenced within a study of monozygotic twins with inflammatory bowel disease. The study's findings and limits: The data did not back a single strong IBD-associated clonotype or signal.

This CDR3 has 15 residues. CDR1 is DFQATT, CDR2 SNEGSKA, per germline (reference sequence). On this clonotype: Its antigen is still unknown.

TCRdb re-called the 5' RACE reads; every CDR3 protein appears as one record, without DNA. This specimen shows more than 300,000 distinct CDR3 sequences; the ten leading clones hold around 2.6%. Material for sequencing was blood. The chain uses TRBV20-1 and TRBJ2-3; the D call of TRBD1 rests on TCRdb alone, since no DNA is present to check it. The TCR was taken from a human donor with ulcerative colitis or Crohn's disease, or a healthy co-twin of an affected twin (not recorded which). CDR3 residues: CSAPLGPATTDTQYF.